This T cell receptor beta chain was observed in a study of cytomegalovirus exposure and HLA in healthy donors. The PCR contained 60 Vbeta and 13 Jbeta primers. Some clones are missing from TCRdb's copy, which holds only in-frame ones; the method was immunoSEQ multiplex PCR. The repertoire holds 150,000 to 170,000 clones, with more than 60% as singletons. Germline V gene sequence: CDR1 MNHEY, CDR2 SVGAGI. CDR3 length equals 15 residues. V shed 6 bases and J shed 3 bases, with 17 bases lying between them. This TCR was recovered from a woman in her forties in good health and CMV-seronegative. The V call is TRBV6-5, the J call TRBJ2-5; D ambiguous. The material sequenced was PBMCs. The CDR3 region is CASSPGWHAEETQYF. DNA for the CDR3: TGTGCCAGCAGCCCCGGCTGGCACGCGGAAGAGACCCAGTACTTC.